Shown below are 11 T cell receptor beta chains from a single sample sequenced in a study of blood T cell repertoires in COVID-19. Generated by immunoSEQ multiplex PCR, the TCRdb table keeps only in-frame clones and is missing some. There are about 95,000 clones in the sample; about 80% occur only once, and about 24% lies in the top ten. The sequenced material came from peripheral blood. These receptors were collected from a human donor in a cohort sampled during active COVID-19.

The gene calls are TRBV3-1 (or the pseudogene TRBV3-2) and TRBJ2-3, with 12 bases aligning to TRBD2. After removal of 3 bases from V and 0 bases from J, the junction contained 7 bases not matched to a gene. The CDR3 has 18 residues. The germline V gene has CDR1 LGHDT and CDR2 YNNKEL (reference sequence). The CDR3 DNA follows: TGTGCCAGCAGCCAGACTAGCGGGAGCGCCTATAGCACAGATACGCAGTATTTT. Translation: CASSQTSGSAYSTDTQYF.

This chain joins TRBV2 and TRBJ1-2; TRBD1 agrees at 8 bases. The CDR3 is 15 amino acids. J was trimmed by 6 bases and V by 3 bases; bases with no gene match: 9. CDR1 is SNHLY and CDR2 is FYNNEI in the germline V gene. Written as DNA, the CDR3 is TGTGCCAGCAGTGAGGGTAGACAGGGGCGAAATGGCTACACCTTC. Translation: CASSEGRQGRNGYTF.

V and J are TRBV28 and TRBJ1-2, with TRBD1 matching over 8 bases. The J segment lost 2 bases and the V segment lost 5 bases, leaving 7 bases of the junction unmatched. The CDR3 spans 15 residues. Per germline, CDR1 MDHEN and CDR2 SYDVKM. As DNA, the CDR3 is TGTGCCAGCAGTCCAGGACAGGGTGTCAACTATGGCTACACCTTC. The encoded protein is CASSPGQGVNYGYTF.

This sequence joins TRBV19 and TRBJ1-3, with 7 nucleotides matching TRBD1. Per the germline V gene, CDR1 is LNHDA and CDR2 is SQIVND (reference sequence). V lost 7 bases and J lost 2; bases outside the gene matches: 14. CDR3 size: 17 residues. The CDR3 protein is CASTSRTGTVTGNTIYF. The DNA of the CDR3 is TGTGCCAGTACTTCCAGGACCGGGACAGTTACTGGAAACACCATATATTTT. The full variable domain, rest sourced from reference TRBV19 and TRBJ1-3, is DGGITQSPKYLFRKEGQNVTLSCEQNLNHDAMYWYRQDPGQGLRLIYYSQIVNDFQKGDIAEGYSVSREKKESFPLTVTSAQKNPTAFYLCASTSRTGTVTGNTIYFGEGSWLTVV.

The chain carries TRBV18 and TRBJ2-5; 9 bases align to TRBD1. Germline V gene data show CDR1 as KGHSH and CDR2 as LQKENI. V gave up 2 bases and J gave up 2 bases; unmatched junction bases: 6. The CDR3 totals 16 residues. CDR3 bases: TGTGCCAGCTCACCAAACTCGGGACAGGGTCAAGAGACCCAGTACTTC. It encodes CASSPNSGQGQETQYF.

This clone was recorded only once. In nucleotides, the CDR3 is TGTGCCAGCAGTGAACCAGGTTGGCTCCTGGGGGGAGAGACCCAGTACTTC. Amino acids: CASSEPGWLLGGETQYF. V and J are TRBV6-1 and TRBJ2-5; maybe TRBD2 (6 bases). From germline, CDR1 is MNHNS and CDR2 SASEGT. The CDR3 is 17 amino acids. The ends were cut back, 2 bases at V and 4 bases at J, with 20 bases in the middle.

This chain joins TRBV5-1 and TRBJ1-3; D may be TRBD1 (5 bases). Germline V CDR1 and CDR2: SGHRS, YFSETQ. Deletions cut 7 bases from V and 2 bases from J, with 13 bases between. This CDR3 region has 14 residues. The CDR3 DNA sequence: TGCGCCAGCTTCGATGGGACTGCTGGAAACACCATATATTTT. It codes for CASFDGTAGNTIYF.

CDR3 nucleotides: TGTGCCAGCAGCTTAGCACTAGCGGGGGGTCAAGAGACCCAGTACTTC. Protein product: CASSLALAGGQETQYF. The V call is TRBV7-2, the J call TRBJ2-5, with 12 bases that match TRBD2. J was trimmed by 2 bases and V by 0 bases; bases with no gene match: 1. The CDR3 covers 16 residues. The V gene's germline CDR1 is SGHTA and CDR2 FQGNSA.

The count of this clone is one. The rearrangement joins TRBV19 to TRBJ2-5; D gene ambiguous. There are 13 residues in the CDR3. The germline V gene encodes CDR1 LNHDA and CDR2 SQIVND (reference sequence). Trimming took 2 bases from V and 2 from J, leaving 6 bases between them. In DNA, the CDR3 is TGTGCCAGTAGTATACCTCCGCAAGAGACCCAGTACTTC. This sequence encodes CASSIPPQETQYF.

This rearrangement joins TRBV7-3 to TRBJ2-2; 14 bases map to TRBD2. CDR3 length: 18 amino acids. The germline CDR1 and CDR2 sequences are SGHTA and FQGTGA. V lost 5 bases and J lost 0; bases outside the gene matches: 5. CDR3 in amino acids: CASSPWTSGGSNTGELFF. DNA of the CDR3: TGTGCCAGCAGCCCCTGGACTAGCGGGGGGTCGAACACCGGGGAGCTGTTTTTT.

This chain joins TRBV18 and TRBJ1-6, with TRBD1 matching over 7 bases. J gave up 10 bases and V 5 bases, and 8 bases lay outside the gene matches. The CDR3 runs 14 residues. The germline V gene has CDR1 KGHSH and CDR2 LQKENI. The CDR3 region is CASSSSGTESPLHF. CDR3 sequence (DNA): TGTGCCAGCTCATCCTCCGGGACAGAGTCACCCCTCCACTTT.